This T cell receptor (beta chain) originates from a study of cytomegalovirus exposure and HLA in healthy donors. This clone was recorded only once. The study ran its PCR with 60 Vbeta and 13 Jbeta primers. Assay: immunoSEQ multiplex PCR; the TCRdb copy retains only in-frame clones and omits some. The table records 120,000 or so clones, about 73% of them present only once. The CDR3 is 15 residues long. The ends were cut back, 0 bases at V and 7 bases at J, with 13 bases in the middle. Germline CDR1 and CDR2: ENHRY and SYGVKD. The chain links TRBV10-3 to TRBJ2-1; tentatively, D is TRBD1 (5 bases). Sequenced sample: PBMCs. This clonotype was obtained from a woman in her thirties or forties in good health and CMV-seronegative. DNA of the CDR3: TGTGCCATCAGTGAGTCCCGCCAGGGTCGGAATGAGCAGTTCTTC. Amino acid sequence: CAISESRQGRNEQFF.